These 22 T cell receptor beta chains originate from one sample sequenced in a study of CD8+ T cells in alopecia areata. Treatment defined: oral pan-JAK inhibitor, 5-10 mg twice daily. RNA extraction was followed by reverse transcription into cDNA, which acted as the sequencing template. Assay: immunoSEQ multiplex PCR; the TCRdb copy retains only in-frame clones and omits some. The table records hundreds of thousands of clones, around 64% of them present only once. The starting material was CD4+ T cells sorted from blood, obtained at week 52, from a patient treated with tofacitinib. The receptors were sampled from a human donor with alopecia areata.

The chain is built from TRBV7-9 and TRBJ1-6; a weak D match, TRBD1 (6 bases). The CDR3 runs to 16 residues. V lost 5 bases and J 7 bases, leaving 18 bases between the germline ends. Germline V gene sequence: CDR1 SEHNR, CDR2 FQNEAQ (reference sequence). In DNA form, the CDR3 reads TGTGCCAGCAGCCAAACACCTACAGGGCCCAATTCACCCCTCCACTTT. Encoded protein: CASSQTPTGPNSPLHF.

The rearrangement links TRBV30 to TRBJ1-1; 9 nucleotides align to TRBD1. In germline, CDR1 is GTSNPN, CDR2 SVGIG (reference sequence). The length of the CDR3 is 13 residues. Trimming removed 2 bases from V and 4 bases from J; junction bases left unmatched: 2. The CDR3 protein is CAWSLGQGTEAFF. The CDR3 DNA sequence: TGTGCCTGGAGTCTGGGACAGGGCACTGAAGCTTTCTTT.

The V gene is TRBV19, the J gene TRBJ1-1; unclear D gene. Germline loops: CDR1 LNHDA, CDR2 SQIVND (reference sequence). Between the trimmed V and J ends, which lost 5 bases and 1 base, there was a span of 11 bases. The CDR3 is 14 amino acids. The CDR3: CASSARVGNTEAFF. The CDR3 bases are TGTGCCAGTAGTGCACGAGTAGGGAACACTGAAGCTTTCTTT.

This clone was detected only a few times. This rearrangement joins TRBV2 to TRBJ2-5; a weak D match, TRBD1 (7 bases). In germline, CDR1 is SNHLY, CDR2 FYNNEI. The V end lost 2 bases, the J end lost 1 base, and 14 bases lay between the germline ends. This CDR3 contains 16 residues. CDR3 amino acids: CASSESEGATQETQYF. In DNA, the CDR3 is TGTGCCAGCAGTGAATCGGAGGGGGCCACCCAAGAGACCCAGTACTTC. The full variable domain, with the rest looked up from reference TRBV2 and TRBJ2-5, is EPEVTQTPSHQVTQMGQEVILRCVPISNHLYFYWYRQILGQKVEFLVSFYNNEISEKSEIFDDQFSVERPDGSNFTLKIRSTKLEDSAMYFCASSESEGATQETQYFGPGTRLLVL.

V usage is TRBV30 and J usage is TRBJ1-6; D remains unclear. The CDR3 is made up of 14 amino acids. Germline values: CDR1 GTSNPN, CDR2 SVGIG (reference sequence). V shed 0 bases and J shed 9 bases, with 12 bases lying between them. The CDR3 loop is CAWSVSVRGSPLHF. The CDR3 coding sequence is TGTGCCTGGAGTGTATCCGTCCGCGGTTCACCCCTCCACTTT.

The chain couples TRBV29-1 to TRBJ2-3; weak D call: TRBD1 (5 bases). Germline CDR1 is SQVTM and CDR2 is ANQGSEA. This CDR3 comprises 11 residues. V was pared by 5 bases and J by 4 bases, with 7 bases between. The CDR3 nucleotides read TGCAGCGTTTACAGGCCAGATACGCAGTATTTT. Protein: CSVYRPDTQYF.

The chain recombines TRBV4-1 with TRBJ1-5; D gene ambiguous. Germline values: CDR1 MGHRA, CDR2 YSYEKL. V lost 1 base and J 0 bases, leaving 13 bases between the germline ends. The CDR3 runs to 17 residues. CDR3 protein: CASSQVRAKRSNQPQHF. CDR3 coding DNA: TGCGCCAGCAGCCAAGTGAGAGCAAAGCGTAGCAATCAGCCCCAGCATTTT.

This clone was counted between two and nine times. This chain uses TRBV11-2 with TRBJ1-5; no firm D call. CDR1 SGHAT and CDR2 FQNNGV come from the germline V gene. CDR3 size: 15 residues. Trimming removed 0 bases from V and 5 bases from J, with 11 bases in between. Here the CDR3 reads CASSLELSPHQPQHF. DNA for the CDR3: TGTGCCAGCAGCTTAGAACTCAGCCCGCATCAGCCCCAGCATTTT. Full variable domain (rest looked up from reference TRBV11-2 and TRBJ1-5): EAGVAQSPRYKIIEKRQSVAFWCNPISGHATLYWYQQILGQGPKLLIQFQNNGVVDDSQLPKDRFSAERLKGVDSTLKIQPAKLEDSAVYLCASSLELSPHQPQHFGDGTRLSIL.

There are a few counts of this clone. The V and J genes are TRBV7-9 and TRBJ2-5; D perhaps matches TRBD2 (5 bases). The germline V gene has CDR1 SEHNR and CDR2 FQNEAQ (reference sequence). This CDR3 comprises 13 residues. The V and J ends lost 11 bases and 0 bases respectively, with 13 bases between them. In nucleotides, the CDR3 is TGTGCCTGCCGACCGACTAACCAAGAGACCCAGTACTTC. Protein product: CACRPTNQETQYF.

V usage is TRBV29-1 and J usage is TRBJ1-2, with TRBD1 as a possible D gene (6 bases). CDR1 SQVTM and CDR2 ANQGSEA come from the germline V gene. Trimming took 4 bases from V and 8 from J, leaving 8 bases between them. The CDR3 spans 10 residues. The CDR3 spells CSVAGGGYTF. In nucleotides, the CDR3 is TGCAGCGTTGCGGGGGGCGGCTACACCTTC.

The chain combines TRBV5-5 with TRBJ1-2; no firm D call. V shed 2 bases and J shed 8 bases, with 13 bases lying between them. This CDR3 has 13 residues. The germline V gene encodes CDR1 SGHKS and CDR2 YYEKEE (reference sequence). The CDR3 DNA reads as TGTGCCAGCAGCTTAGGCAGGAATGAAGGCTACACCTTC. Translated: CASSLGRNEGYTF.

This clone was picked up a small number of times. This chain uses TRBV29-1 with TRBJ2-1, with TRBD2 matching over 10 bases. The trim removed 1 base at V and 6 bases at J, leaving 9 bases unmatched. Germline lookup yields CDR1 SQVTM and CDR2 ANQGSEA. The length of the CDR3 is 16 residues. The CDR3 spells CSVEAISGGHVNEQFF. The CDR3 DNA reads as TGCAGCGTTGAAGCCATTAGCGGGGGGCACGTCAATGAGCAGTTCTTC.

This chain links TRBV6-6 with TRBJ1-2; D is uncertain. The CDR3 sequence is 11 residues long. Germline CDR1 is MNHNY and CDR2 is SVGAGI (reference sequence). Trimming took 2 bases from V and 10 from J, leaving 8 bases between them. CDR3 region: CASSYEGPYTF. The CDR3 DNA sequence: TGTGCCAGCAGTTACGAGGGTCCCTACACCTTC.

In this sample, this clone turned up a few times. The J gene is TRBJ2-3, the V gene TRBV5-1; TRBD2 matches at 9 bases. V shed 4 bases, J shed 3 bases, and the junction held 9 bases outside the gene matches. The CDR3 sequence is 16 residues long. Germline loops: CDR1 SGHRS, CDR2 YFSETQ. DNA for the CDR3: TGCGCCAGCAGCCTTCGGACTAGCGAGGTGACAGATACGCAGTATTTT. Protein: CASSLRTSEVTDTQYF.

The chain employs TRBV18 and TRBJ2-7, with D hard to call. CDR1 is KGHSH and CDR2 is LQKENI in the germline V gene. V shed 5 bases and J shed 6 bases, with 8 bases lying between them. The CDR3 length is 11 residues. This CDR3 is CASSVSSEQYF. DNA for the CDR3: TGTGCCAGCTCAGTCAGCTCCGAGCAGTACTTC.

This clone was picked up many times. This CDR3 is CASSPGQGYQPQHF. CDR3 in DNA: TGTGCCAGCAGCCCTGGACAGGGGTATCAGCCCCAGCATTTT. The chain recombines TRBV9 with TRBJ1-5, with 9 bases that match TRBD1. V was pared by 4 bases and J by 5 bases, with 4 bases of the junction left unmatched. CDR3 length: 14 residues. CDR1 is SGDLS, CDR2 YYNGEE, per germline.

The rearrangement joins TRBV29-1 to TRBJ2-3; D remains ambiguous. This CDR3 has 10 amino acids. V was pared by 5 bases and J by 8 bases, with 8 bases between. CDR1 SQVTM and CDR2 ANQGSEA come from the germline V gene. CDR3 coding DNA: TGCAGCGTTCTGTCGAGTACGCAGTATTTT. Protein: CSVLSSTQYF.

This clone appeared a few times. This chain links TRBV5-1 with TRBJ2-3; D remains unclear. The germline V and J ends were trimmed by 3 bases and 4 bases, with 15 bases remaining between them. Germline V lookup: CDR1 SGHRS, CDR2 YFSETQ. This CDR3 has 15 residues. In DNA, the CDR3 is TGCGCCAGCAGCTCCCAAGGTTCGGTACCAGATACGCAGTATTTT. Its protein is CASSSQGSVPDTQYF.

This clone was observed a few times. V and J are TRBV13 and TRBJ2-1, with D maybe TRBD1 (6 bases). This CDR3 contains 15 residues. Germline V gene lookup returns CDR1 PRHDT and CDR2 FYEKMQ (reference sequence). Trimming took 4 bases from V and 2 from J, leaving 12 bases between them. CDR3 protein: CASSYRVGPYNEQFF. As DNA, the CDR3 is TGTGCCAGCAGCTACAGGGTTGGTCCCTACAATGAGCAGTTCTTC.

Notes on this clone: Different DNA sequences within this sample yield the same CDR3. The V and J genes are TRBV29-1 and TRBJ2-5; D remains ambiguous. Trimming removed 6 bases from V and 2 bases from J, with 7 bases in between. CDR3 length: 11 residues. Germline CDR1 reads SQVTM; CDR2 reads ANQGSEA. The CDR3, as DNA: TGCAGCGTCGGTCCACAAGAGACCCAGTACTTC. Amino acid sequence: CSVGPQETQYF.

The rearrangement links TRBV5-1 to TRBJ2-1; D is ambiguous. The germline V and J ends were trimmed by 0 bases and 1 base, with 8 bases remaining between them. Germline-derived CDR1 and CDR2 are SGHRS and YFSETQ. The CDR3 is 15 amino acids. The CDR3 is CASSLEVQSYNEQFF. The DNA of the CDR3 is TGCGCCAGCAGCTTGGAGGTACAGTCCTACAATGAGCAGTTCTTC.

V is TRBV29-1 and J is TRBJ2-7; tentatively, D is TRBD1 or TRBD2 (5 bases each). V was cut by 7 bases and J by 0 bases, with 13 bases left in between. Germline loops: CDR1 SQVTM, CDR2 ANQGSEA. This CDR3 is built from 13 residues. CDR3 DNA sequence: TGCAGCGCGGGACGGGGCAGCTCCTACGAGCAGTACTTC. Translating gives CSAGRGSSYEQYF.